Listed below are T cell receptor beta chains from one sample, sequenced in a study of identical twins. Using its own MiXCR run on the 5' RACE reads, TCRdb lists one record per CDR3 protein. The sample lists about 570,000 distinct CDR3 sequences; around 9.6% were seen once. This sample also belongs to another study, concerning yellow fever vaccine responses in identical twins.

The sequenced sample consisted of PBMCs. The source of these receptors is a woman between 18 and 29 years old in good health. CDR3s include the opening cysteine and the closing phenylalanine or tryptophan. The D gene is left open where the match is weak. The size entry is marked missing in some rows and otherwise reads once, few, many or a size class.

TRBV2	-	few	TRBJ2-5	CASRRLGETQYF	TGTGCCAGCAGGAGACTGGGGGAGACCCAGTACTTC
TRBV7-8	-	few	TRBJ2-7	CASSSRGSGPPFEQYF	TGTGCCAGCAGCTCCCGCGGTAGCGGACCACCTTTCGAGCAGTACTTC
TRBV4-1	-	many	TRBJ2-2	CASSQDQRLYTGELFF	TGCGCCAGCAGCCAAGATCAAAGACTATACACCGGGGAGCTGTTTTTT
TRBV27	TRBD2	few	TRBJ2-1	CASSLRLAGGYNEQFF	TGTGCCAGCAGTCTTAGACTAGCGGGAGGATACAATGAGCAGTTCTTC
TRBV27	TRBD2	few	TRBJ2-7	CASSLRSGTSGRISSYEQYF	TGTGCCAGCAGTTTACGGTCCGGGACTAGCGGGAGGATTAGCTCCTACGAGCAGTACTTC
TRBV3-1	-	-	TRBJ2-7	CASRAGYDEQYF	TGTGCTAGCAGGGCGGGATACGACGAGCAGTACTTC
TRBV12-3/TRBV12-4	-	-	TRBJ2-7	CASSLAGALYEQYF	TGTGCCAGCAGTTTAGCAGGGGCCCTCTACGAGCAGTACTTC
TRBV5-1	-	few	TRBJ1-6	CASSLAGAPYNSPLHF	TGCGCCAGCAGCTTGGCGGGGGCCCCCTATAATTCACCCCTCCACTTT
TRBV7-8	-	few	TRBJ2-7	CASSLYVRTSHSEQYF	TGTGCCAGCAGCTTATACGTTCGGACAAGCCACTCCGAGCAGTACTTC
TRBV7-6	TRBD1	few	TRBJ2-2	CASSKDRAATGELFF	TGTGCCAGCAGCAAGGACAGGGCGGCCACCGGGGAGCTGTTTTTT
TRBV6-2/TRBV6-3	-	few	TRBJ2-1	CASSPSYEQFF	TGTGCCAGCAGCCCGTCCTATGAGCAGTTCTTC
TRBV5-1	TRBD2	many	TRBJ2-1	CASSLVLRGFGNEQFF	TGCGCCAGCAGCTTGGTGTTGCGGGGGTTCGGCAATGAGCAGTTCTTC
TRBV6-2/TRBV6-3	TRBD1	-	TRBJ2-5	CASSYSTGTGETQYF	TGTGCCAGCAGTTACTCGACAGGGACAGGGGAGACCCAGTACTTC
TRBV3-1	-	few	TRBJ2-1	CASSQEARGAGNEQFF	TGTGCCAGCAGCCAAGAAGCCCGGGGGGCCGGGAATGAGCAGTTCTTC
TRBV6-1	TRBD2	few	TRBJ2-7	CASTGGGASEQYF	TGTGCCAGCACCGGGGGGGGGGCGTCCGAGCAGTACTTC
TRBV10-3	TRBD2	many	TRBJ2-7	CAISGGGGEVESDEQYF	TGTGCCATCAGTGGTGGGGGAGGGGAGGTTGAGTCGGACGAGCAGTACTTC
TRBV9	-	-	TRBJ2-5	CASSVVGGAGETQYF	TGTGCCAGCAGCGTAGTGGGGGGGGCCGGAGAGACCCAGTACTTC
TRBV7-9	TRBD2	-	TRBJ2-1	CASSLVGTREGNEQFF	TGTGCCAGCAGCTTAGTTGGGACCCGGGAGGGCAATGAGCAGTTCTTC
TRBV20-1	-	many	TRBJ2-2	CSARDPGPNTGELFF	TGCAGTGCTAGAGATCCCGGTCCGAACACCGGGGAGCTGTTTTTT
TRBV20-1	-	once	TRBJ2-7	CSALLGSRYEQYF	TGCAGTGCGCTTCTAGGAAGTCGGTACGAGCAGTACTTC
TRBV10-3	TRBD1	-	TRBJ1-6	CAIRGTGINSPLHF	TGTGCCATCAGGGGGACAGGGATAAACTCACCCCTCCACTTT
TRBV7-9	TRBD1	few	TRBJ2-1	CASSSQGALYNEQFF	TGTGCCAGCAGCTCACAGGGGGCTCTCTACAATGAGCAGTTCTTC
TRBV7-9	-	-	TRBJ2-7	CASSPQGGAYEQYF	TGTGCCAGCAGCCCCCAGGGGGGGGCCTACGAGCAGTACTTC
TRBV19	-	-	TRBJ1-2	CASKAGYGYTF	TGTGCCAGTAAGGCTGGCTATGGCTACACCTTC
TRBV7-2	-	many	TRBJ2-5	CASKDDIGGRGTQYF	TGTGCCAGCAAGGACGACATCGGTGGACGGGGGACCCAGTACTTC
TRBV6-1	-	many	TRBJ2-2	CASNRAERGELFF	TGTGCCAGCAATAGGGCCGAACGCGGGGAGCTGTTTTTT
TRBV7-9	-	many	TRBJ1-4	CASSVRTENEKLFF	TGTGCCAGCAGCGTCAGGACGGAGAATGAAAAACTGTTTTTT